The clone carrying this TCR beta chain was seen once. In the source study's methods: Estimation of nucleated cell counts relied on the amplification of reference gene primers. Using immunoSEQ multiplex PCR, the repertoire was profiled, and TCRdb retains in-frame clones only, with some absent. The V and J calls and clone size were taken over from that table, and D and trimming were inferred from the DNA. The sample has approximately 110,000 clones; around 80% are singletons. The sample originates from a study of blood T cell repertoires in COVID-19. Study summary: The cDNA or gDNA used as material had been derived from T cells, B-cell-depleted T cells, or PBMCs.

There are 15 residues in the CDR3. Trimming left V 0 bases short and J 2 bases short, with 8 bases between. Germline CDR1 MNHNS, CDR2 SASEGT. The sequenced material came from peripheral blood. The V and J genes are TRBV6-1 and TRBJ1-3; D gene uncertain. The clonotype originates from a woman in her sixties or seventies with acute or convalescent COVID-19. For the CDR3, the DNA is TGTGCCAGCAGTGAAGCCGGTTTTCCTGGAAACACCATATATTTT. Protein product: CASSEAGFPGNTIYF.